This T cell receptor (beta chain) came from a study of cytomegalovirus exposure and HLA in healthy donors. In the PCR, 60 Vbeta and 13 Jbeta primers were used. The method was immunoSEQ multiplex PCR; TCRdb's version includes in-frame clones alone and lacks a portion of them. The sample records approximately 100,000 clones, under 80% being singletons. There are 16 residues in the CDR3. The germline gives CDR1 MGHRA, CDR2 YSYEKL. V was pared by 1 base and J by 1 base, with 13 bases between. The V call is TRBV4-1, the J call TRBJ1-1; D may be TRBD1 (6 bases). The TCR originated in a man aged 60 to 75 in good health and CMV-seronegative. Sequenced: PBMCs. CDR3 coding DNA: TGCGCCAGCAGCCAAGTTGGGGGCGGGCAGAACACTGAAGCTTTCTTT. This sequence encodes CASSQVGGGQNTEAFF.